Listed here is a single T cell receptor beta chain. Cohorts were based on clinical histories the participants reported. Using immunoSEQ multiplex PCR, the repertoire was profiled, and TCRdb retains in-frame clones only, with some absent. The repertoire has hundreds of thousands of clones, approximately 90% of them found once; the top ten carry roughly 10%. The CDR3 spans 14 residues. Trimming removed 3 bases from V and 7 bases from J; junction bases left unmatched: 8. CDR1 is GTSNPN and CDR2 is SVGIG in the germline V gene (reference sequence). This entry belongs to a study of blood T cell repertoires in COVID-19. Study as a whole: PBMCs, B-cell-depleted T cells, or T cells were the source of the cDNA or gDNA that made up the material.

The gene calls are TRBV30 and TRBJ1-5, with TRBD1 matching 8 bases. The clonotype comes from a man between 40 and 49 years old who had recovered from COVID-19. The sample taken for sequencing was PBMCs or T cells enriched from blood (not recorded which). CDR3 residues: CAWRDQGAGQPQHF. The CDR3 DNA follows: TGTGCCTGGAGGGATCAGGGGGCTGGGCAGCCCCAGCATTTT. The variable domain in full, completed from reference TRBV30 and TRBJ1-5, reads SQTIHQWPATLVQPVGSPLSLECTVEGTSNPNLYWYRQAAGRGLQLLFYSVGIGQISSEVPQNLSASRPQDRQFILSSKKLLLSDSGFYLCAWRDQGAGQPQHFGDGTRLSIL.